Listed here is a single T cell receptor (beta chain). Its antigen remains unknown. Following extraction, RNA underwent reverse transcription to cDNA, which served as the sequencing template. TCRdb's copy holds only in-frame clones and misses some; the assay was immunoSEQ multiplex PCR. The sample lists about 120,000 clones; about 47% were seen once. The data derive from a study of CD8+ T cells in alopecia areata. This CDR3 has 16 residues. Germline assignment: CDR1 PRHDT and CDR2 FYEKMQ (reference sequence). V was trimmed by 5 bases and J by 2 bases, leaving 17 bases between them. Points from the study as a whole: It was lesional scalp, especially alopecia totalis/universalis, that showed higher clonality than normal scalp. Whereas mice showed it more clearly, TCR sharing across patients was murkier, possibly because of HLA.

Source: CD8+ T cells sorted from blood, taken at week 0. The chain carries TRBV13 and TRBJ2-3; TRBD1 is a possible D gene (6 bases). The receptor comes from a human donor with alopecia areata. The DNA of the CDR3 is TGTGCCAGCAGCCTAAGGACAGATAGGCCCACAGATACGCAGTATTTT. Translation gives CASSLRTDRPTDTQYF.